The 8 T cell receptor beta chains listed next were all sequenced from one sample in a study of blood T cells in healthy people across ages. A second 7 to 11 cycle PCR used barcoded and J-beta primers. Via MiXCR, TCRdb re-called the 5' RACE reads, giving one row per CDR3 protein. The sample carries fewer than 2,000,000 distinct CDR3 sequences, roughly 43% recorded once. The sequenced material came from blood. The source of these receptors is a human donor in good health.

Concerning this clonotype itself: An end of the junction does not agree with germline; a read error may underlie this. In DNA form, the CDR3 reads TGTGTCAGCAGTGAACGGCGGCATAGCTCCTACAATGAGCAGTTCTTC. This sequence encodes CVSSERRHSSYNEQFF. The rearrangement uses TRBV25-1 and TRBJ2-1; D is unresolved. CDR1 and CDR2 (germline): MGHDK, SYGVNS. The CDR3 totals 16 residues. The full variable domain, its missing parts supplied by reference TRBV25-1 and TRBJ2-1, is EADIYQTPRYLVIGTGKKITLECSQTMGHDKMYWYQQDPGMELHLIHYSYGVNSTEKGDLSSESTVSRIRTEHFPLTLESARPSHTSQYLCVSSERRHSSYNEQFFGPGTRLTVL.

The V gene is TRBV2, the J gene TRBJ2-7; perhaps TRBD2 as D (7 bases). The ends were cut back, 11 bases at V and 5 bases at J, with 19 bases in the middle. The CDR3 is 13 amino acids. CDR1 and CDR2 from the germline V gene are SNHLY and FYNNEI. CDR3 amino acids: CAGGDTLNHEQYF. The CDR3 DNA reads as TGTGCCGGGGGGGACACCCTAAACCACGAGCAGTACTTC.

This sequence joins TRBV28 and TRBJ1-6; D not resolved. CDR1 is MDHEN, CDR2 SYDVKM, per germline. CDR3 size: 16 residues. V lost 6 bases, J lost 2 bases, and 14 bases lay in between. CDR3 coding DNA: TGTGCCAGCAGCCAACTCCCACCAACCTATAATTCACCCCTCCACTTT. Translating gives CASSQLPPTYNSPLHF. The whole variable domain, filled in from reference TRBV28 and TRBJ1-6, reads DVKVTQSSRYLVKRTGEKVFLECVQDMDHENMFWYRQDPGLGLRLIYFSYDVKMKEKGDIPEGYSVSREKKERFSLILESASTNQTSMYLCASSQLPPTYNSPLHFGNGTRLTVT.

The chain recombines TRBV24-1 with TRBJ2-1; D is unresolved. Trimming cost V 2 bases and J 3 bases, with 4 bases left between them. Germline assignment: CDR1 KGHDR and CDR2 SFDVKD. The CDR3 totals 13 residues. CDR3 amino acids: CATSDSIYNEQFF. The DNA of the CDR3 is TGTGCCACCAGTGATTCGATCTACAATGAGCAGTTCTTC.

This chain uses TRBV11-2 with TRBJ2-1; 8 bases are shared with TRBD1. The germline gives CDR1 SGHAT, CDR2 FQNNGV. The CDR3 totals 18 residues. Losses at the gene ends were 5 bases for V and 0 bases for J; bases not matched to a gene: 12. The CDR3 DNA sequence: TGTGCCAGCAGCCAATGGGGGAGGACAGGGAGCTCCTACAATGAGCAGTTCTTC. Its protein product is CASSQWGRTGSSYNEQFF.

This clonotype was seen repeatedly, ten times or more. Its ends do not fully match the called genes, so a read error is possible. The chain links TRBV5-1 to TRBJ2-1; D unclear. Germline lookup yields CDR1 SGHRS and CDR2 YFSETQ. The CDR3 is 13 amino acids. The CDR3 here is CASSPDGYNEQFF. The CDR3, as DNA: TGTGCCAGCAGCCCCGACGGGTACAATGAGCAGTTCTTC.

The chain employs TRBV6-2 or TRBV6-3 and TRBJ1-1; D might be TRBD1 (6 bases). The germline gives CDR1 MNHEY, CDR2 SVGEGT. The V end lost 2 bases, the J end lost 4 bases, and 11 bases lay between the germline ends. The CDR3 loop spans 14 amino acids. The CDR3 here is CASSYVDSSTEAFF. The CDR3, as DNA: TGTGCCAGCAGTTACGTGGACAGTAGCACTGAAGCTTTCTTT.

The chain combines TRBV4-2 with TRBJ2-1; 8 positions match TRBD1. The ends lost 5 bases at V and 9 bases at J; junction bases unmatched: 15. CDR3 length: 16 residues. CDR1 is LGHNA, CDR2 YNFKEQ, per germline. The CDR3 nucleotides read TGTGCCAGCAGCAAGGGCCTGACAGGGGCGAAGGGTGAGCAGTTCTTC. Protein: CASSKGLTGAKGEQFF.